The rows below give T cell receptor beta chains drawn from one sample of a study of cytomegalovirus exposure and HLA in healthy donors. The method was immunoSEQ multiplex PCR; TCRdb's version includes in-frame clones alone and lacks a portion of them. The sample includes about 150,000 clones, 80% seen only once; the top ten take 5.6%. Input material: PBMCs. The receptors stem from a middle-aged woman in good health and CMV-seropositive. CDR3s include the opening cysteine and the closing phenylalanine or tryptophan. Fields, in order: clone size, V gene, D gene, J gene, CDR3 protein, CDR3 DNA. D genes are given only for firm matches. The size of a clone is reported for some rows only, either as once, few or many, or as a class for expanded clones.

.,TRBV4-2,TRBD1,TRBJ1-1,CASSQVTGTGEKEAFF,TGTGCCAGCAGCCAAGTTACCGGGACAGGGGAGAAAGAAGCTTTCTTT
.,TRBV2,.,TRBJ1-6,CASTLRGSSYNSPLHF,TGTGCCAGTACACTCAGGGGATCGTCCTATAATTCACCCCTCCACTTT
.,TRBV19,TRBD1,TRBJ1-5,CASGGGWKLQPQHF,TGTGCCAGTGGAGGGGGCTGGAAGCTTCAGCCCCAGCATTTT
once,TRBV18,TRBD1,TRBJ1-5,CASSRDREPNQPQHF,TGTGCCAGCTCACGGGACAGGGAACCTAATCAGCCCCAGCATTTT
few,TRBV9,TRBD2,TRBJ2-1,CASSGLAVENEQFF,TGTGCCAGCAGCGGGCTAGCGGTAGAAAATGAGCAGTTCTTC
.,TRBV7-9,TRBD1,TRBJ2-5,CASSSPWTGGLETQYF,TGTGCCAGCAGCTCCCCCTGGACAGGGGGCTTGGAGACCCAGTACTTC
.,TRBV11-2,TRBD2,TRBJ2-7,CASSLGGLAGYEQYF,TGTGCCAGCAGCTTAGGGGGACTAGCAGGTTACGAGCAGTACTTC
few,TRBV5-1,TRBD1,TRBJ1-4,CASSLQGATNEKLFF,TGCGCCAGCAGCTTACAGGGGGCAACTAATGAAAAACTGTTTTTT
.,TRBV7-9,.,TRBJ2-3,CASSLSGPDTQYF,TGTGCCAGCAGCCTGAGCGGGCCAGATACGCAGTATTTT
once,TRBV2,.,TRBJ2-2,CASRLTDTGELFF,TGTGCCAGCAGGTTGACTGACACCGGGGAGCTGTTTTTT
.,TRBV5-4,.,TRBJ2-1,CASSPTSSISSYNEQFF,TGTGCCAGCAGCCCAACTAGCAGCATATCCTCCTACAATGAGCAGTTCTTC
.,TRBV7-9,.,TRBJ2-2,CASLPGITGELFF,TGTGCCAGCCTTCCCGGGATTACCGGGGAGCTGTTTTTT
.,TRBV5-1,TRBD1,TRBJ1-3,CASGDRESSGNTIYF,TGCGCCAGTGGGGACAGGGAGAGCTCTGGAAACACCATATATTTT
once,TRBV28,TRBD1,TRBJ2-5,CASSHGQGRETQYF,TGTGCCAGCAGTCACGGACAGGGAAGAGAGACCCAGTACTTC
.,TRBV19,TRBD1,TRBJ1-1,CASSSSTGGGDTEAFF,TGTGCCAGTAGTTCATCAACAGGGGGCGGGGACACTGAAGCTTTCTTT
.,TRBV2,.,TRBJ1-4,CASSEGRTNEKLFF,TGTGCCAGCAGTGAAGGGAGAACTAATGAAAAACTGTTTTTT
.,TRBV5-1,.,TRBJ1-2,CASRPKDSSLGYTF,TGCGCCAGCCGACCTAAAGACAGTTCATTGGGCTACACCTTC
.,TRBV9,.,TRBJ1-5,CASSVDGYSNQPQHF,TGTGCCAGCAGCGTAGACGGTTATAGCAATCAGCCCCAGCATTTT
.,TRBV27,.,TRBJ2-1,CASSPTLVSYNEQFF,TGTGCCAGCAGTCCGACTCTAGTTAGCTACAATGAGCAGTTCTTC
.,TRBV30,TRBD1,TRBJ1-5,CAWSALTGGANQPQHF,TGTGCCTGGAGCGCACTTACAGGGGGCGCGAATCAGCCCCAGCATTTT
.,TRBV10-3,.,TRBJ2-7,CAISELDGTSFEQYF,TGTGCCATCAGTGAGTTAGATGGAACTAGTTTCGAGCAGTACTTC
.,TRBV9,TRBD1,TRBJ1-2,CASSAGTGVEPVYGYTF,TGTGCCAGCAGCGCCGGGACAGGGGTCGAACCCGTCTATGGCTACACCTTC
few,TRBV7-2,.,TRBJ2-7,CASSLVGRGSYEQYF,TGTGCCAGCAGCTTAGTAGGTCGGGGCTCCTACGAGCAGTACTTC
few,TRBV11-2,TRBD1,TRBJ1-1,CASSLGQGVWTEAFF,TGTGCCAGCAGCTTAGGACAGGGTGTGTGGACTGAAGCTTTCTTT
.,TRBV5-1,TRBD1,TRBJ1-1,CASSATGGAVAEAFF,TGCGCCAGCAGCGCGACAGGGGGCGCGGTGGCTGAAGCTTTCTTT
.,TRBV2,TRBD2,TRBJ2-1,CASSLGLAGDEQFF,TGTGCCAGCAGTTTGGGACTAGCTGGCGATGAGCAGTTCTTC
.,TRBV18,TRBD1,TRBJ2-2,CASSPTGALTGELFF,TGTGCCAGCTCACCGACAGGGGCTCTCACCGGGGAGCTGTTTTTT
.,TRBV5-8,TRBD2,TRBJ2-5,CASSPGAGGLQETQYF,TGTGCCAGCAGCCCGGGCGCGGGAGGGCTCCAAGAGACCCAGTACTTC
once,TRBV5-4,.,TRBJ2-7,CASSPSRDEQYF,TGTGCCAGCAGCCCATCCAGGGACGAGCAGTACTTC
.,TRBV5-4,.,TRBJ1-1,CASSLAGLPLPLGYTEAFF,TGTGCCAGCAGCTTGGCAGGTCTGCCTCTACCTTTGGGCTACACTGAAGCTTTCTTT
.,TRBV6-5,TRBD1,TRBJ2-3,CASSPQGTLDTQYF,TGTGCCAGCAGTCCACAGGGGACCCTTGATACGCAGTATTTT